This T cell receptor (beta chain) was captured in a study of blood T cell repertoires in COVID-19. Study overall: Acute-phase and convalescent COVID-19 samples originated in the United States, Italy and Spain. PBMCs, B-cell-depleted T cells, or T cells provided the cDNA or gDNA that made up the material.

How the authors handled the data: Estimation of nucleated cell counts was performed using reference gene primer amplification. Data came from immunoSEQ multiplex PCR; TCRdb stores just in-frame clones and leaves some out. The DNA was the basis for D and trimming; V, J and clone size are from that table. Here the sample spans 140,000 to 150,000 clones, more than 75% being singletons. Sequenced: peripheral blood. The TCR sequence derives from a human donor in a cohort sampled during active COVID-19.

In nucleotides, the CDR3 is TGCGCCAGCAGCCCGCGGGGGGACCGTGAGACCCAGTACTTC. It translates to CASSPRGDRETQYF. The rearrangement links TRBV5-1 to TRBJ2-5; 8 bases line up with TRBD2. The CDR3 spans 14 residues. J lost 5 bases, V lost 4 bases, and 7 bases had no gene match. Germline loops: CDR1 SGHRS, CDR2 YFSETQ.